This section outlines one T cell receptor (beta chain) sequence together with its context. Its specificity is unknown. The collection from each donor was one heparinised blood draw averaging roughly 110 mL. Purity above 95% was achieved in all sorted populations. This specimen comes from a study of beta chain features in type 1 diabetes. Findings of the study overall: TCRB CDR3s from Type 1 diabetes patients were moderately but significantly shorter in all four CD4+ subsets. Researchers reported that naive, central memory and Treg TCRB repertoires appeared more similar in patients than in healthy donors.

TCRB transcripts that were expressed got sequenced, as all of the isolated RNA had been reverse transcribed. The repertoire was sequenced with immunoSEQ multiplex PCR; TCRdb's copy has only in-frame clones and lacks some. The sample includes more than 250,000 clones, around 24% of them seen just once. This TCR was recovered from a woman in her twenties or thirties with type 1 diabetes. Material for sequencing was naive CD4+ T cells from blood.

Written as DNA, the CDR3 is TGTGCCAGCAGCGATGGACTAGCGGTGCGAGAGACCCAGTACTTC. Its protein product is CASSDGLAVRETQYF. The chain uses TRBV14 and TRBJ2-5; TRBD2 matches at 10 bases. The V gene end was trimmed by 5 bases and the J gene end by 4 bases; junction bases not matched to a gene: 7. The V gene's germline CDR1 is SGHDN and CDR2 FVKESK. The CDR3 runs to 15 residues.